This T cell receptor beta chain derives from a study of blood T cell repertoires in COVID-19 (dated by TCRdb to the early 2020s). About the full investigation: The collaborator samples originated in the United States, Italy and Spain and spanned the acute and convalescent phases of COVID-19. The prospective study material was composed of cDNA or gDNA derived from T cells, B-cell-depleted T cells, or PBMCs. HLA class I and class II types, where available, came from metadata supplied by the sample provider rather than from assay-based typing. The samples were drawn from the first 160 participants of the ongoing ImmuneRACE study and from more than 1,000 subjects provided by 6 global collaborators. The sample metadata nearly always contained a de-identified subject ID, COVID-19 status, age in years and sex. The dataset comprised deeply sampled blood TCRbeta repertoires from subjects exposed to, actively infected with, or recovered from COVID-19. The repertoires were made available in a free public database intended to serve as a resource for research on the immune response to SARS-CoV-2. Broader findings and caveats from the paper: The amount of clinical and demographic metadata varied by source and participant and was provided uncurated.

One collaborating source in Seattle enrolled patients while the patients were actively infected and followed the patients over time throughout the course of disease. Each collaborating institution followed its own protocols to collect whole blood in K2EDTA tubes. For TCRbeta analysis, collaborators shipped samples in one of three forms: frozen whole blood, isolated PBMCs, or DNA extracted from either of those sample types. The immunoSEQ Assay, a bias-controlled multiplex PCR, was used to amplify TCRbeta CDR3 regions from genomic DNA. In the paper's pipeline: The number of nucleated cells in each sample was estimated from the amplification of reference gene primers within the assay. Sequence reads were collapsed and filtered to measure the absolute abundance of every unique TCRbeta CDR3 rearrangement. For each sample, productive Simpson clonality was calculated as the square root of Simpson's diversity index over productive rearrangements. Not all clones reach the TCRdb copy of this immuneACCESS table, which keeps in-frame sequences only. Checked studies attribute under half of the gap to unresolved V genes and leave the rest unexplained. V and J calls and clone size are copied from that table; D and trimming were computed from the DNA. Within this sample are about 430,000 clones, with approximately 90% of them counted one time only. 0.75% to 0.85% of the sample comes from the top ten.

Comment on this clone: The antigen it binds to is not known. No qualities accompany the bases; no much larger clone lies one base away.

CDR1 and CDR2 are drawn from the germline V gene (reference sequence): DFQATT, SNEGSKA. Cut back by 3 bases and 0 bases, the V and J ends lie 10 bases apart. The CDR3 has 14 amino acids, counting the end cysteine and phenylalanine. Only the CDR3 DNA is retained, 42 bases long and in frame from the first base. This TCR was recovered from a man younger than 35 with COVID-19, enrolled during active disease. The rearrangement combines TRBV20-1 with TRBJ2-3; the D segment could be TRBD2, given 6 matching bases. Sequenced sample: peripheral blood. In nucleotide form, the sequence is TGCAGTGCTAGTGAGGGGACTAGCACAGATACGCAGTATTTT. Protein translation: CSASEGTSTDTQYF.